The 18 T cell receptor beta chains in this list originate from one sample, sequenced in a study of T cells after yellow fever vaccination. TCRdb recomputed calls from the 5' RACE reads with MiXCR, one row per CDR3 protein. This table holds hundreds of thousands of distinct CDR3 sequences, around a sixth found once. The sample was PBMCs, taken 4 to 6 days after the first yellow fever vaccination. These receptors all stem from a man younger than 35 who received the YFV17D yellow fever vaccine.

The chain uses TRBV11-1 and TRBJ2-6; D is undetermined. Germline-derived CDR1 and CDR2 are SGHAT and FQDESV (reference sequence). V gave up 5 bases and J gave up 1 base, with 6 bases separating them. This CDR3 is 14 amino acids long. The DNA of the CDR3 is TGTGCCAGCAGCCGAATATCTGGGGCCAACGTCCTGACTTTC. Amino acids: CASSRISGANVLTF.

The rearrangement links TRBV5-4 to TRBJ2-5, with 11 bases fitting TRBD2. CDR3 length equals 15 residues. Germline CDR1 SGHNT, CDR2 YYREEE (reference sequence). V shed 3 bases and J 6 bases; nucleotides not matched to a gene: 7. The CDR3 bases are TGTGCCAGCAGCTCGTTAGCGGGGGGGCTTCAGACCCAGTACTTC. It encodes CASSSLAGGLQTQYF. The variable domain in full, with the rest retrieved from reference TRBV5-4 and TRBJ2-5, is ETGVTQSPTHLIKTRGQQVTLRCSSQSGHNTVSWYQQALGQGPQFIFQYYREEENGRGNFPPRFSGLQFPNYSSELNVNALELDDSALYLCASSSLAGGLQTQYFGPGTRLLVL.

V and J are TRBV7-3 and TRBJ2-1, with 16 bases aligning to TRBD2. This CDR3 comprises 16 residues. V gave up 5 bases and J gave up 10 bases; unmatched junction bases: 8. Per the germline V gene, CDR1 is SGHTA and CDR2 is FQGTGA. The CDR3: CASSTGTSGGAEEQFF. The DNA of the CDR3 is TGTGCCAGCAGCACAGGGACTAGCGGGGGGGCCGAGGAGCAGTTCTTC.

This clonotype was observed at least ten times. The CDR3 protein is CASRAGNTGELFF. The CDR3, as DNA: TGTGCCAGCAGGGCCGGGAACACCGGGGAGCTGTTTTTT. This chain links TRBV6-2 or TRBV6-3 with TRBJ2-2; no clear D gene. Trimming left V 6 bases short and J 1 base short, with 6 bases between. There are 13 residues in the CDR3. The germline V gene encodes CDR1 MNHEY and CDR2 SVGEGT.

This clonotype showed up just a few times. The chain couples TRBV6-5 to TRBJ1-2; 7 nucleotides line up with TRBD1. The V gene end was trimmed by 3 bases and the J gene end by 5 bases; junction bases not matched to a gene: 6. CDR3 length: 14 amino acids. Germline CDR1 reads MNHEY; CDR2 reads SVGAGI. This CDR3 is CASSYRDSFYGYTF. The CDR3 nucleotides read TGTGCCAGCAGTTATCGGGACAGCTTTTATGGCTACACCTTC.

This rearrangement joins TRBV28 to TRBJ2-6, with a tentative D call TRBD2 (6 bases). V was cut by 3 bases and J by 2 bases, with 8 bases left in between. The CDR3 is 15 residues long. Germline CDR1 MDHEN, CDR2 SYDVKM. This chain's CDR3 is CASSLAGTGANVLTF. CDR3 DNA: TGTGCCAGCAGTTTGGCGGGGACTGGGGCCAACGTCCTGACTTTC.

The rearrangement uses TRBV20-1 and TRBJ1-1; possibly TRBD1 for D (6 bases). Germline V gene data show CDR1 as DFQATT and CDR2 as SNEGSKA (reference sequence). The CDR3 has 15 residues. Between the trimmed V and J ends, which lost 2 bases and 1 base, there was a span of 14 bases. CDR3: CSARNQMTGNTEAFF. CDR3 nucleotide sequence: TGCAGTGCTAGAAACCAGATGACAGGGAACACTGAAGCTTTCTTT.

The V and J genes are TRBV7-9 and TRBJ2-7; TRBD2 aligns across 12 bases. V lost 5 bases and J lost 2; bases outside the gene matches: 4. This CDR3 comprises 15 residues. Germline lookup yields CDR1 SEHNR and CDR2 FQNEAQ (reference sequence). The CDR3 bases are TGTGCCAGCAGCAAGACTAGCGGGGGAACCTACGAGCAGTACTTC. Amino acids: CASSKTSGGTYEQYF.

The sample holds a few counts of this clonotype. The chain links TRBV7-3 to TRBJ2-3; tentative D call: TRBD2 (6 bases). CDR1 is SGHTA, CDR2 FQGTGA, per germline. The CDR3 extends over 16 amino acids. V was cut by 1 base and J by 2 bases, with 13 bases left in between. CDR3 DNA sequence: TGTGCCAGCAGCTTAAATGGGGCGGGGAACACAGATACGCAGTATTTT. It translates to CASSLNGAGNTDTQYF. Full variable domain (outside the CDR3, taken from reference TRBV7-3 and TRBJ2-3): GAGVSQTPSNKVTEKGKYVELRCDPISGHTALYWYRQSLGQGPEFLIYFQGTGAADDSGLPNDRFFAVRPEGSVSTLKIQRTERGDSAVYLCASSLNGAGNTDTQYFGPGTRLTVL.

This clonotype was observed a handful of times. The rearrangement links TRBV11-1 to TRBJ2-2; 9 positions match TRBD2. V shed 5 bases and J 4 bases; nucleotides not matched to a gene: 17. The germline CDR1 and CDR2 sequences are SGHAT and FQDESV (reference sequence). The CDR3 is 19 amino acids. Here the CDR3 reads CASSGTSRTSIWTTGELFF. For the CDR3, the DNA is TGTGCCAGCAGCGGGACTAGCAGAACCTCGATCTGGACCACCGGGGAGCTGTTTTTT. Supplemented by reference TRBV11-1 and TRBJ2-2, the full variable domain reads EAEVAQSPRYKITEKSQAVAFWCDPISGHATLYWYRQILGQGPELLVQFQDESVVDDSQLPKDRFSAERLKGVDSTLKIQPAELGDSAMYLCASSGTSRTSIWTTGELFFGEGSRLTVL.

This clonotype was detected only a few times. V gene TRBV12-3 or TRBV12-4 combines with J gene TRBJ2-2, with D possibly being TRBD2 (5 bases). V lost 6 bases to trimming and J lost 5 bases, with 13 bases between them. The CDR3 loop spans 14 amino acids. The DNA for the CDR3 is TGTGCCAGCAGAATTACGGGCGGGACCGGGGAGCTGTTTTTT. This encodes CASRITGGTGELFF.

The chain couples TRBV7-2 to TRBJ2-3; 7 bases are a match to TRBD1. This CDR3 is built from 16 residues. V was clipped by 0 bases and J by 3 bases; unmatched bases: 6. In germline, CDR1 is SGHTA, CDR2 FQGNSA. CDR3 in amino acids: CASSLAFRGRTDTQYF. CDR3 nucleotides: TGTGCCAGCAGCTTAGCGTTTAGGGGGCGGACAGATACGCAGTATTTT.

The gene calls are TRBV12-3 or TRBV12-4 and TRBJ1-2; D possibly corresponds to TRBD1 (5 bases). The V end lost 6 bases, the J end lost 9 bases, and 20 bases lay between the germline ends. The CDR3 sequence is 14 residues long. As DNA, the CDR3 is TGTGCCAGCAGAGACTCGAAAAGGGGTTTGCGCTACACCTTC. Translation gives CASRDSKRGLRYTF.

This sequence joins TRBV7-2 and TRBJ2-1; D possibly matches TRBD1 or TRBD2 (5 bases each). The CDR3 loop spans 15 amino acids. Trimming removed 1 base at V and 2 bases at J, with 9 bases between. Germline values: CDR1 SGHTA, CDR2 FQGNSA. The CDR3 coding sequence is TGTGCCAGCAGCTTAGGAATGGGACCCTACAATGAGCAGTTCTTC. It yields the protein CASSLGMGPYNEQFF.

This clonotype has at least ten counts. The V and J genes are TRBV6-1 and TRBJ2-7; 12 positions agree with TRBD1. The CDR3 length is 15 residues. V shed 5 bases, J shed 4 bases, and the junction held 6 bases outside the gene matches. The germline CDR1 and CDR2 sequences are MNHNS and SASEGT. Here the CDR3 DNA reads TGTGCCAGCAGTCGCGGGACAGGGGGCGCTTACGAGCAGTACGTC. Translated, it gives CASSRGTGGAYEQYV.

This clonotype was detected only a few times. V and J are TRBV14 and TRBJ2-3; no definite D call. This CDR3 is built from 14 residues. The V gene lost 0 bases and the J gene lost 14 bases, with 18 bases spanning the gap. Germline assignment: CDR1 SGHDN and CDR2 FVKESK. The CDR3 protein is CASSQDVGLQSWYF. In DNA form, the CDR3 reads TGTGCCAGCAGCCAAGATGTCGGCTTACAATCCTGGTATTTT.

The chain carries TRBV6-5 and TRBJ2-7; 7 bases match TRBD1. The length of the CDR3 is 16 residues. Per the germline V gene, CDR1 is MNHEY and CDR2 is SVGAGI. Losses at the gene ends were 0 bases for V and 1 base for J; bases not matched to a gene: 6. This CDR3 is CASSYSSGRGSYEQYF. For the CDR3, the DNA is TGTGCCAGCAGTTACTCTTCAGGCAGGGGGTCCTACGAGCAGTACTTC.

The CDR3 region is CASSVAASYEQYF. CDR3 DNA sequence: TGTGCCAGCAGCGTAGCAGCTAGCTACGAGCAGTACTTC. The rearrangement uses TRBV9 and TRBJ2-7; D gene uncertain. Trimming left V 0 bases short and J 3 bases short, with 7 bases between. This CDR3 has 13 residues. CDR1 and CDR2 (germline): SGDLS, YYNGEE.